Described below is a single T cell receptor (beta chain) sequence and its context. Its antigen is unidentified. This CDR3 region has 13 residues. The germline V and J ends were trimmed by 3 bases and 4 bases, with 6 bases remaining between them. CDR1 is SNHLY, CDR2 FYNNEI, per germline. These data are taken from a study of T cell responses to AZD1222 COVID-19 vaccine. Findings of the study overall: Targets within unmutated variant regions were reportedly found for nearly half of spike-specific TCRs.

Sequenced by immunoSEQ multiplex PCR; TCRdb stores in-frame clones only, minus some. Among 150,000 to 200,000 clones listed, approximately 92% were seen once. The chain links TRBV2 to TRBJ2-2, with D possibly matching TRBD1 (5 bases). This sample comprised peripheral blood, obtained on day 0 of AZD1222 vaccination. The origin of this receptor is an adult in good health. CDR3 coding DNA: TGTGCCAGCAGTGAGACAGCCACCGGGGAGCTGTTTTTT. This codes for CASSETATGELFF. Full variable domain (rest looked up from reference TRBV2 and TRBJ2-2): EPEVTQTPSHQVTQMGQEVILRCVPISNHLYFYWYRQILGQKVEFLVSFYNNEISEKSEIFDDQFSVERPDGSNFTLKIRSTKLEDSAMYFCASSETATGELFFGEGSRLTVL.